The rows below give T cell receptor beta chains drawn from one sample of a study of blood T cell repertoires in COVID-19. The repertoire was sequenced with immunoSEQ multiplex PCR; TCRdb's copy has only in-frame clones and lacks some. The sample contains more than 300,000 clones, about nine tenths of which appear only once. The sample comprised PBMCs or T cells enriched from blood (not recorded which). The receptors derive from a woman younger than 45 who had recovered from COVID-19. Both conserved end residues are part of each CDR3. A D gene is named only where the DNA matches it firmly. Where a row states a size, it is once, few, many or the class of an expanded clone; other rows omit it.

D: TRBD1; J: TRBJ2-5; size: .; V: TRBV28; CDR3: CASNYMTGAYETQYF; DNA: TGTGCCAGCAATTATATGACAGGGGCGTATGAGACCCAGTACTTC
D: TRBD2; J: TRBJ2-2; size: .; V: TRBV4-3; CDR3: CASSQEPQRGASGTNTGELFF; DNA: TGCGCCAGCAGCCAAGAACCTCAACGGGGTGCTAGCGGTACGAACACCGGGGAGCTGTTTTTT
D: TRBD2; J: TRBJ2-5; size: .; V: TRBV14; CDR3: CASSLAGASETQYF; DNA: TGTGCCAGCAGCCTAGCGGGAGCTAGTGAGACCCAGTACTTC
D: .; J: TRBJ1-1; size: .; V: TRBV19; CDR3: CASSIGSGLRNTEAFF; DNA: TGTGCCAGTAGTATAGGGTCAGGGTTGAGGAACACTGAAGCTTTCTTT
D: TRBD2; J: TRBJ2-5; size: .; V: TRBV4-2; CDR3: CASSQASGARTQYF; DNA: TGTGCCAGCAGCCAGGCAAGCGGGGCACGGACCCAGTACTTC
D: TRBD1; J: TRBJ1-5; size: .; V: TRBV13; CDR3: CASSQGGPQPQHF; DNA: TGTGCCAGCAGCCAAGGGGGCCCGCAGCCCCAGCATTTT
D: TRBD2; J: TRBJ2-7; size: .; V: TRBV28; CDR3: CASSFLRASGSYEQYF; DNA: TGTGCCAGCAGTTTTCTTCGGGCTAGCGGGAGCTACGAGCAGTACTTC
D: .; J: TRBJ2-1; size: .; V: TRBV7-3; CDR3: CASSLGSGVSNEQFF; DNA: TGTGCCAGCAGCTTGGGGTCGGGAGTGAGCAATGAGCAGTTCTTC
D: .; J: TRBJ2-1; size: .; V: TRBV7-6; CDR3: CASSLGPGPYNEQFF; DNA: TGTGCCAGCAGCTTAGGGCCAGGCCCCTACAATGAGCAGTTCTTC
D: .; J: TRBJ1-2; size: .; V: TRBV4-1; CDR3: CASSQEDSNYGYTF; DNA: TGCGCCAGCAGCCAAGAAGACAGTAACTATGGCTACACCTTC
D: TRBD2; J: TRBJ2-1; size: .; V: TRBV29-1; CDR3: CSVDGWTSTNEQFF; DNA: TGCAGCGTTGACGGTTGGACTAGCACCAATGAGCAGTTCTTC
D: TRBD1; J: TRBJ2-1; size: .; V: TRBV19; CDR3: CASSKQGINYNEQFF; DNA: TGTGCCAGTAGTAAACAGGGGATAAACTACAATGAGCAGTTCTTC
D: TRBD1; J: TRBJ1-1; size: .; V: TRBV4-1; CDR3: CASSQRDRVNTEAFF; DNA: TGCGCCAGCAGCCAGAGGGACAGGGTGAACACTGAAGCTTTCTTT
D: .; J: TRBJ1-1; size: .; V: TRBV2; CDR3: CASSEGGLEVVEAFF; DNA: TGTGCCAGCAGTGAAGGAGGCCTGGAGGTTGTAGAAGCTTTCTTT
D: .; J: TRBJ1-3; size: .; V: TRBV9; CDR3: CASSAEYPLGNTIYF; DNA: TGTGCCAGCAGTGCTGAATATCCTCTCGGTAACACCATATATTTT
D: .; J: TRBJ1-3; size: few; V: TRBV28; CDR3: CASSLFGLPGNTIYF; DNA: TGTGCCAGCAGTTTATTTGGACTTCCTGGAAACACCATATATTTT
D: TRBD1; J: TRBJ1-2; size: .; V: TRBV5-1; CDR3: CASSLVGTGDLFYGYTF; DNA: TGCGCCAGCAGCTTGGTCGGGACAGGGGACCTCTTTTATGGCTACACCTTC
D: TRBD1; J: TRBJ1-6; size: .; V: TRBV19; CDR3: CASTYLDRDNSPLHF; DNA: TGTGCCAGTACCTATCTGGACAGGGATAATTCACCCCTCCACTTT
D: .; J: TRBJ1-2; size: .; V: TRBV25-1; CDR3: CASSEFGLDYGYTF; DNA: TGTGCCAGCAGTGAATTCGGGTTAGACTATGGCTACACCTTC
D: TRBD1; J: TRBJ2-5; size: .; V: TRBV29-1; CDR3: CSARAWTGSGTQYF; DNA: TGCAGCGCCCGCGCTTGGACAGGATCGGGGACCCAGTACTTC
D: .; J: TRBJ1-4; size: .; V: TRBV12-3/TRBV12-4; CDR3: CASSLGGGEKLFF; DNA: TGTGCCAGCAGTTTGGGGGGAGGTGAAAAACTGTTTTTT
D: .; J: TRBJ1-2; size: .; V: TRBV11-2; CDR3: CASSRARVGGYTF; DNA: TGTGCCAGCAGCCGGGCGAGGGTTGGGGGCTACACCTTC